One and the same sample provided the 3 T cell receptor beta chains below, sequenced in a study of T cell repertoires in cytomegalovirus infection. TCRdb reanalysed the reads using MiXCR and keeps one entry per CDR3 protein. The sample has approximately 140,000 distinct CDR3 sequences; more than 7% are singletons. The sequenced material came from PBMCs. All receptors derive from a human donor in good health (CMV status not recorded). Some clones in this sample may be carry-over from other donors' samples.

This clonotype was detected many times. The rearrangement links TRBV7-2 to TRBJ2-5; D unclear. Germline V lookup: CDR1 SGHTA, CDR2 FQGNSA. The CDR3 length is 12 residues. The V gene lost 3 bases and the J gene lost 5 bases, with 7 bases spanning the gap. This CDR3 is CASSFGAETQYF. CDR3 in DNA: TGTGCCAGCAGCTTTGGAGCGGAGACCCAGTACTTC.

This clonotype was found many times. The genes are TRBV6-2 or TRBV6-3 and TRBJ1-1; the match to TRBD1 covers 7 bases. The germline V gene has CDR1 MNHEY and CDR2 SVGEGT. There are 11 residues in the CDR3. The J segment lost 4 bases and the V segment lost 10 bases, leaving 3 bases of the junction unmatched. The CDR3 loop is CATNRGTEAFF. As DNA, the CDR3 is TGTGCCACCAACAGGGGCACTGAAGCTTTCTTT.

This clonotype was counted many times. The chain is built from TRBV3-1 and TRBJ1-1, with D unresolved. Trimming removed 4 bases at V and 4 bases at J, with 16 bases between. The germline CDR1 and CDR2 sequences are LGHDT and YNNKEL (reference sequence). This CDR3 has 15 residues. CDR3 in amino acids: CASSLRAGSGTEAFF. The CDR3 bases are TGTGCCAGCAGCCTCCGGGCCGGGAGTGGCACTGAAGCTTTCTTT.